This T cell receptor (beta chain) was recorded in a study of CD8+ T cells in alopecia areata. About the study: At a dose of 5 to 10 mg twice daily, oral tofacitinib was given to treated patients.

Findings and limits, study-wide: Whereas mice showed it more clearly, TCR sharing across patients was murkier, possibly because of HLA. Sequenced scalp T cells also include alphabeta T cells resident in normal skin.

Germline V gene data show CDR1 as MNHEY and CDR2 as SVGAGI. CDR3 length: 15 residues. Trimming removed 0 bases from V and 12 bases from J, with 15 bases in between. On this clone: The antigen is unknown.

Treatment of the sample: oral pan-JAK inhibitor, 5-10 mg twice daily. From alopecia areata patients, lesional scalp punch biopsies and peripheral blood were collected. Extracted RNA was reverse transcribed, and the resulting cDNA served as sequencing template. TCRdb's table, derived via immunoSEQ multiplex PCR, lists solely in-frame clones and lacks some. The table has 150,000 to 200,000 clones, roughly 60% seen once. This clonotype originated in a human donor with alopecia areata. The input for sequencing was CD4+ T cells sorted from blood, taken at week 24, from a patient treated with tofacitinib. The chain employs TRBV6-5 and TRBJ1-6, with unresolved D. Written as DNA, the CDR3 is TGTGCCAGCAGTTACTCAGCCGGGAGGCCCTTACCCCTCCACTTT. Translation: CASSYSAGRPLPLHF.